This T cell receptor (beta chain) was retrieved from a study of T-cell reconstitution after alpha-beta-depleted transplantation in children. Unique molecular identifiers were incorporated when the TCRbeta library was constructed. From the PCR reads, TCRdb called clonotypes with MiXCR, one entry per CDR3 protein. The sample lists about 640,000 distinct CDR3 sequences; approximately 16% were seen once. This clonotype was detected ten times or more. This TCR was recovered from a human donor who donated a stem cell graft to a child with acute myeloid leukemia. This sample comprised PBMCs from the stem cell graft donor, obtained from the stem cell graft.

CDR3 bases: TGCGCCAGCACCCGGGGCGAGAGCACAGATACGCAGTATTTT. It encodes CASTRGESTDTQYF. The chain joins TRBV5-1 to TRBJ2-3, with D perhaps given as TRBD1 or TRBD2 (5 bases each). The V gene lost 6 bases and the J gene lost 0 bases, with 11 bases spanning the gap. The CDR3 runs 14 residues. CDR1 and CDR2 (germline): SGHRS, YFSETQ. Variable domain in full (rest from reference TRBV5-1 and TRBJ2-3): KAGVTQTPRYLIKTRGQQVTLSCSPISGHRSVSWYQQTPGQGLQFLFEYFSETQRNKGNFPGRFSGRQFSNSRSEMNVSTLELGDSALYLCASTRGESTDTQYFGPGTRLTVL.